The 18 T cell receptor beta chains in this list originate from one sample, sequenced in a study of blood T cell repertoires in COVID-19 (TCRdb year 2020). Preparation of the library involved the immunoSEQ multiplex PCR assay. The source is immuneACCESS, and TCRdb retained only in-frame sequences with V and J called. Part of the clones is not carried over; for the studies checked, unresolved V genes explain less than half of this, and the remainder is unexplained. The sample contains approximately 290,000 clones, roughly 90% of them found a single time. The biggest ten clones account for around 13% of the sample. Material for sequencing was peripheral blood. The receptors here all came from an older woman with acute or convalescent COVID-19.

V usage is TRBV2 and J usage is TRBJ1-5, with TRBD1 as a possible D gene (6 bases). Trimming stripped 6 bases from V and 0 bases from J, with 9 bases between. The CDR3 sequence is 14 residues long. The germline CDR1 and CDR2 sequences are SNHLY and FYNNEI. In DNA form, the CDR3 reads TGTGCCAGCAGCGACAGGTATAGCAATCAGCCCCAGCATTTT. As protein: CASSDRYSNQPQHF.

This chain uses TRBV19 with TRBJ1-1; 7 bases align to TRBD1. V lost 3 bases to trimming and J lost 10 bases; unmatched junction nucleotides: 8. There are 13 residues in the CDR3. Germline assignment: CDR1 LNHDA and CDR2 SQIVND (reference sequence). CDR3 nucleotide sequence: TGTGCCAGTAGTATGCGGGACAGTGCTGGAGCTTTCTTT. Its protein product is CASSMRDSAGAFF.

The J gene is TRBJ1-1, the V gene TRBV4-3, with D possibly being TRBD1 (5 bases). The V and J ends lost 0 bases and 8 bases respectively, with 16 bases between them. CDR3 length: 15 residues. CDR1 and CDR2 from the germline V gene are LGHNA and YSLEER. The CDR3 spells CASSQDSTARDEAFF. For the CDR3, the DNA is TGCGCCAGCAGCCAAGACTCGACAGCGAGAGACGAAGCTTTCTTT.

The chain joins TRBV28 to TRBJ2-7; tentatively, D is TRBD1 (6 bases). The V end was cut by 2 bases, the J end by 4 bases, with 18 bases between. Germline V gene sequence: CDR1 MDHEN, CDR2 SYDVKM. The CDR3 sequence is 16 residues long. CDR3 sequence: CASSLGGGQIWYEQYF. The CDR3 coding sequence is TGTGCCAGCAGTTTAGGTGGAGGACAGATCTGGTACGAGCAGTACTTC.

This chain's CDR3 is CASSPDRGTEAFF. The CDR3 DNA is TGTGCCAGCAGTCCCGACAGGGGAACTGAAGCTTTCTTT. J is TRBJ1-1 and V is TRBV6-5; TRBD1 agrees at 8 bases. This CDR3 spans 13 amino acids. Per germline, CDR1 MNHEY and CDR2 SVGAGI. V lost 5 bases and J lost 5; bases outside the gene matches: 4.

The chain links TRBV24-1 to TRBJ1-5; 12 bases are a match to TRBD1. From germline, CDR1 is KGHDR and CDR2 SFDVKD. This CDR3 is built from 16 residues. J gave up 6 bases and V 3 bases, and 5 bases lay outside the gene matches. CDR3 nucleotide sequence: TGTGCCACCAGTGATGCGGGACAGGGGGCCCCTCAGCCCCAGCATTTT. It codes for CATSDAGQGAPQPQHF.

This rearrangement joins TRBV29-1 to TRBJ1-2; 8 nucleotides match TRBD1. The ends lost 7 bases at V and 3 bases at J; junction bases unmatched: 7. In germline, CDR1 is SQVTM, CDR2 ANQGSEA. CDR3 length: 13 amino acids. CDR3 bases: TGCAGCGCTCGACAGGGGTTATACTATGGCTACACCTTC. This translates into CSARQGLYYGYTF.

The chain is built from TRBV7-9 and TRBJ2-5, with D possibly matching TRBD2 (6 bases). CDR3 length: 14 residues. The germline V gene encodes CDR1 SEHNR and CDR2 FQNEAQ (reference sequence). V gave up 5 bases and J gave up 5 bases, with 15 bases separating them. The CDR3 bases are TGTGCCAGCAGCCCAAGTGGGGACTCCGAGACCCAGTACTTC. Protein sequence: CASSPSGDSETQYF.

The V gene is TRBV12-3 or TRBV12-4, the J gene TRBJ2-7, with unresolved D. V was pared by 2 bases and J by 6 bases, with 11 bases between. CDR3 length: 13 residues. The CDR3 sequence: CASSLSVQVEQYF. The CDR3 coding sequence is TGTGCCAGCAGTTTATCTGTTCAGGTCGAGCAGTACTTC.

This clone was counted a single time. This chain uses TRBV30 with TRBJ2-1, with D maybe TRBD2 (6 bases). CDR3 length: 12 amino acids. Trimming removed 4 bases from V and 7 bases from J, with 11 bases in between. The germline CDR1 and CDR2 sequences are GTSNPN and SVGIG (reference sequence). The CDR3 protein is CAWTGSGNEQFF. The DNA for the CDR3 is TGTGCCTGGACCGGGAGCGGTAATGAGCAGTTCTTC.

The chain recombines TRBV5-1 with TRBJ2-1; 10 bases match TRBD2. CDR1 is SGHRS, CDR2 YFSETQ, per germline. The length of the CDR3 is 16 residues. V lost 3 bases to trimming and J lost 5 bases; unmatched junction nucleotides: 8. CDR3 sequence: CASSSLRLAGDNEQFF. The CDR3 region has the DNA TGCGCCAGCAGCTCGCTAAGGCTAGCGGGGGACAATGAGCAGTTCTTC.

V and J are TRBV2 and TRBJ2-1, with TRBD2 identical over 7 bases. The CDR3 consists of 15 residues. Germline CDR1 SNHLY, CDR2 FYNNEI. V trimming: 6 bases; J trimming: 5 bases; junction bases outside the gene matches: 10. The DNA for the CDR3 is TGTGCCAGCAGAAACAGCCTAGCGGAAAACAATGAGCAGTTCTTC. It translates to CASRNSLAENNEQFF. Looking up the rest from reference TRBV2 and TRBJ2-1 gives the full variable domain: EPEVTQTPSHQVTQMGQEVILRCVPISNHLYFYWYRQILGQKVEFLVSFYNNEISEKSEIFDDQFSVERPDGSNFTLKIRSTKLEDSAMYFCASRNSLAENNEQFFGPGTRLTVL.

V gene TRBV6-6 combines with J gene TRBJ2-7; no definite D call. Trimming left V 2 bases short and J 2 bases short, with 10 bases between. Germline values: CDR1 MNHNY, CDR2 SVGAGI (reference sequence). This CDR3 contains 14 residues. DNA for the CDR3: TGTGCCAGCAGTTACGCGGTTGTTACCTACGAGCAGTACTTC. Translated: CASSYAVVTYEQYF.

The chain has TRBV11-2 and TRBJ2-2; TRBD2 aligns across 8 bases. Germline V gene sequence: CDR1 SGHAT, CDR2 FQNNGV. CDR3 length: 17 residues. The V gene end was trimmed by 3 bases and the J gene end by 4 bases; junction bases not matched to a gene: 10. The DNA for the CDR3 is TGTGCCAGCAGCTTCGAGAGCATCGCGGGGGGCACCGGGGAGCTGTTTTTT. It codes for CASSFESIAGGTGELFF. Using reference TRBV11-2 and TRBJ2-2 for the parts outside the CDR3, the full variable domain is EAGVAQSPRYKIIEKRQSVAFWCNPISGHATLYWYQQILGQGPKLLIQFQNNGVVDDSQLPKDRFSAERLKGVDSTLKIQPAKLEDSAVYLCASSFESIAGGTGELFFGEGSRLTVL.

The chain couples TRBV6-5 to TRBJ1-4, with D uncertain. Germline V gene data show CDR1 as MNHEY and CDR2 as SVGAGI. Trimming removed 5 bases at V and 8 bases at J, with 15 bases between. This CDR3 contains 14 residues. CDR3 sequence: CASSRGRGEEKLFF. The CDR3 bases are TGTGCCAGCAGTCGAGGGCGAGGCGAGGAAAAACTGTTTTTT.

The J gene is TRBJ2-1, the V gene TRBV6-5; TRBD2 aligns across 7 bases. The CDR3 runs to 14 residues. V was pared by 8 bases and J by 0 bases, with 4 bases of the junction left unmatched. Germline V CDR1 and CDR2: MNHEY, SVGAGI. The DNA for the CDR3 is TGTGCCAGCCAACGCGGGAGCTCCTACAATGAGCAGTTCTTC. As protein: CASQRGSSYNEQFF.

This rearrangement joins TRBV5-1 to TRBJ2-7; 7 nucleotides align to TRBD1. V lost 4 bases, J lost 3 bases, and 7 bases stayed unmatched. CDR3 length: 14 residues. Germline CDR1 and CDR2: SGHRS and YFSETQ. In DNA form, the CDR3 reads TGCGCCAGCAGCCTCCGGGACAGAAACTACGAGCAGTACTTC. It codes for CASSLRDRNYEQYF.

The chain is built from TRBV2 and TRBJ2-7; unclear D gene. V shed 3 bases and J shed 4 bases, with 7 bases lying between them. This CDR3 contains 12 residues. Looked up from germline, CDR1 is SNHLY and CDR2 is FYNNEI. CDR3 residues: CASSDIGYEQYF. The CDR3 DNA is TGTGCCAGCAGTGATATCGGGTACGAGCAGTACTTC.